A selection of T cell receptor beta chains follows, all from one sample in a study of response to subunit inactivated influenza vaccine. One entry per CDR3 protein results from TCRdb running MiXCR on the RT-PCR reads. The sample carries 630,000 or so distinct CDR3 sequences, 15% to 18% recorded once. The sequencing here drew on PBMCs from blood, taken approximately 13 days after vaccination. All receptors come from a man aged 50-59 years who received an inactivated influenza vaccine. Each CDR3 is given with its conserved first and last residue.

v_call: TRBV4-3
j_call: TRBJ2-7
cdr3_aa: CASSQAIEQYF

v_call: TRBV6-2/TRBV6-3
j_call: TRBJ2-1
cdr3_aa: CASSRLARSNEQFF

v_call: TRBV20-1
j_call: TRBJ2-6
cdr3_aa: CSAREGSGANVLTF

v_call: TRBV7-9
j_call: TRBJ2-3
cdr3_aa: CASSFDWRALDTQYF

v_call: TRBV6-1
j_call: TRBJ1-5
cdr3_aa: CASSPGWDNQPQHF

v_call: TRBV6-1
j_call: TRBJ2-7
cdr3_aa: CASSRTSGRRNEQYF

v_call: TRBV7-3
j_call: TRBJ2-3
cdr3_aa: CASSSTSTDTQYF

v_call: TRBV20-1
j_call: TRBJ2-7
cdr3_aa: CSASRVRQGFGEQYF

v_call: TRBV5-1
j_call: TRBJ2-7
cdr3_aa: CASSSHYAPYEQYF

v_call: TRBV20-1
j_call: TRBJ2-3
cdr3_aa: CSAGTSGRSSTDTQYF

v_call: TRBV18
j_call: TRBJ1-1
cdr3_aa: CASSPPLTTEAFF

v_call: TRBV30
j_call: TRBJ1-1
cdr3_aa: CAWTPRTPNTEAFF

v_call: TRBV24-1
j_call: TRBJ2-2
cdr3_aa: CATSDLPSDRGTGELFF

v_call: TRBV12-3/TRBV12-4
j_call: TRBJ2-6
cdr3_aa: CASSLGYSGANVLTF

v_call: TRBV4-1
j_call: TRBJ1-1
cdr3_aa: CASTGGQGESTEAFF

v_call: TRBV20-1
j_call: TRBJ2-7
cdr3_aa: CSALDGVSYEQYF

v_call: TRBV29-1
j_call: TRBJ2-5
cdr3_aa: CSVEASPQKTQYF

v_call: TRBV7-3
j_call: TRBJ2-1
cdr3_aa: CASSPNPGPSGSLYEQFF

v_call: TRBV20-1
j_call: TRBJ2-7
cdr3_aa: CSATNPGHSYEQYF

v_call: TRBV7-2
j_call: TRBJ2-7
cdr3_aa: CASSLELAGGFYEQYF

v_call: TRBV6-1
j_call: TRBJ2-5
cdr3_aa: CASSVRLAGHQETQYF

v_call: TRBV19
j_call: TRBJ2-2
cdr3_aa: CASSGTGVAGELFF

v_call: TRBV5-1
j_call: TRBJ1-1
cdr3_aa: CASSLANGRTEAFF

v_call: TRBV15
j_call: TRBJ2-5
cdr3_aa: CATSRDLKGRQETQYF

v_call: TRBV7-9
j_call: TRBJ1-1
cdr3_aa: CASSPTRTLWNTEAFF

v_call: TRBV4-2
j_call: TRBJ2-5
cdr3_aa: CASSQYGGATGGETQYF

v_call: TRBV11-2
j_call: TRBJ1-1
cdr3_aa: CASSSQGGGTEAFF

v_call: TRBV7-9
j_call: TRBJ1-4
cdr3_aa: CASSLGKKLFF

v_call: TRBV7-2
j_call: TRBJ1-3
cdr3_aa: CASSFTRTAGNTIYF

v_call: TRBV4-3
j_call: TRBJ1-4
cdr3_aa: CASSLWTGLNEKLFF

v_call: TRBV7-2
j_call: TRBJ2-5
cdr3_aa: CASSLVGTGSRETQYF

v_call: TRBV7-8
j_call: TRBJ1-5
cdr3_aa: CASSSEYGNQPQHF

v_call: TRBV6-1
j_call: TRBJ2-5
cdr3_aa: CASSTPGTEDETQYF